The T cell receptor beta chain described here comes from a study of blood T cell repertoires in COVID-19. Some clones are missing from TCRdb's copy, which holds only in-frame ones; the method was immunoSEQ multiplex PCR. The sample gives around 60,000 clones, about 80% of which show up once; approximately 21% is in the top ten. The TCR sequence derives from a man aged 25 to 40 with COVID-19, enrolled during active disease. The specimen sequenced was peripheral blood.

CDR3 in DNA: TGTGCCAGCAGCGGGACAGGGGACCAAGAGACCCAGTACTTC. It codes for CASSGTGDQETQYF. The V and J genes are TRBV5-4 and TRBJ2-5; 10 positions match TRBD1. The CDR3 spans 14 residues. The junction had 0 bases not matched to a gene; V was cut back by 4 bases and J by 0 bases. From germline, CDR1 is SGHNT and CDR2 YYREEE (reference sequence).